This T cell receptor (beta chain) is drawn from a study of blood T cell repertoires in COVID-19. Only a few counts were recorded for this clone. The CDR3 runs to 14 residues. From germline, CDR1 is MDHEN and CDR2 SYDVKM. Losses at the gene ends were 6 bases for V and 5 bases for J; bases not matched to a gene: 7. The assay was immunoSEQ multiplex PCR, and TCRdb's table has in-frame clones only and misses some. The table lists around 27,000 clones, approximately 96% of them singletons. The chain employs TRBV28 and TRBJ2-7; 10 bases match TRBD2. The receptor comes from a human donor with active COVID-19. The donor label of this sample is uncertain. Source material: peripheral blood. The CDR3, as DNA: TGTGCCAGCAGCCCTTCTAGCGGGAGTGACGAGCAGTACTTC. It encodes CASSPSSGSDEQYF.